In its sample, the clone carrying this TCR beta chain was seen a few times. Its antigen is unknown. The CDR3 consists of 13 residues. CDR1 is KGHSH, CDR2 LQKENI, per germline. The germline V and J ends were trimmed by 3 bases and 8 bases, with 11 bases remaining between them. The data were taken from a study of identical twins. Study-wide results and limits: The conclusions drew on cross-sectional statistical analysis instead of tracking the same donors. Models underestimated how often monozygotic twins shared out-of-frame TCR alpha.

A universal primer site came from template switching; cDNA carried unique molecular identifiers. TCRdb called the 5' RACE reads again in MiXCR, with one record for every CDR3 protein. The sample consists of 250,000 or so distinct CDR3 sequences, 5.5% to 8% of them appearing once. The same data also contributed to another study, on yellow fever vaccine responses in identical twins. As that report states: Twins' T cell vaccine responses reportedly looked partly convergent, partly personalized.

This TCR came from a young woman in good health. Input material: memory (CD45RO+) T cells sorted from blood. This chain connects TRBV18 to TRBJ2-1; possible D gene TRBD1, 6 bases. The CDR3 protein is CASSPLTGYEQFF. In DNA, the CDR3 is TGTGCCAGCTCACCCCTAACAGGGTATGAGCAGTTCTTC.